The T cell receptor beta chain under discussion was sequenced for a study of T-cell memory formation after mild COVID-19. General study findings and limits: Prior to infection, memory already included some responding clones, suggesting cross-reactive memory joined.

V was pared by 5 bases and J by 5 bases, with 7 bases of the junction left unmatched. The CDR3 extends over 16 amino acids. Germline V gene data show CDR1 as SGHTA and CDR2 as FQGTGA. This clonotype turned up a few times. Its antigen is as yet unknown. TCRdb reanalysed the 5' RACE reads using MiXCR and keeps one entry per CDR3 protein. The table records more than 450,000 distinct CDR3 sequences, 18% of them present only once. This chain joins TRBV7-3 and TRBJ2-1, with 12 bases fitting TRBD2. The receptor was derived from an adult woman who had mild COVID-19 (a few samples of this study predate the infection). Cell type and time point are not known. The specimen sequenced was PBMCs or a T cell subset sorted from them (not recorded which). The CDR3 DNA is TGTGCCAGCAGCCCCACTCTAGCGGGGGGGGACAATGAGCAGTTCTTC. This codes for CASSPTLAGGDNEQFF. Variable domain in full (rest from reference TRBV7-3 and TRBJ2-1): GAGVSQTPSNKVTEKGKYVELRCDPISGHTALYWYRQSLGQGPEFLIYFQGTGAADDSGLPNDRFFAVRPEGSVSTLKIQRTERGDSAVYLCASSPTLAGGDNEQFFGPGTRLTVL.